This entry lists 21 T cell receptor beta chains sequenced from one sample in a study of T-cell reconstitution after alpha-beta-depleted transplantation in children. Unique molecular identifiers were built into the TCRbeta library. MiXCR, run by TCRdb on the PCR reads, gives a single entry per CDR3 protein. The sample includes some 8,200 distinct CDR3 sequences, approximately 11% seen only once; the top ten take under 50%. The sample here was PBMCs, mostly from graft donor cells, taken 60 days after TCRalphabeta/CD19-depleted stem cell transplant. These TCRs come from a patient aged 2-10 years who had a stem cell transplant for inherited bone marrow failure, so the T cells may come from the graft donor.

Many counts were recorded for this clonotype. V is TRBV12-3 or TRBV12-4 and J is TRBJ2-2; possibly TRBD1 for D (5 bases). Trimming removed 2 bases from V and 1 base from J, with 8 bases in between. The CDR3 consists of 15 residues. For the CDR3, the DNA is TGTGCCAGCAGTTTAAGGCAGGGGAACACCGGGGAGCTGTTTTTT. Its translation is CASSLRQGNTGELFF.

This clonotype was picked up many times. The J gene is TRBJ2-3, the V gene TRBV5-1, with D tentatively TRBD2 (6 bases). In germline, CDR1 is SGHRS, CDR2 YFSETQ. Trimming took 4 bases from V and 4 from J, leaving 13 bases between them. This CDR3 region has 14 residues. CDR3 sequence reads: CASSNGGTPDTQYF. CDR3 DNA: TGCGCCAGCAGCAATGGCGGGACCCCAGATACGCAGTATTTT. The whole variable domain, filled in from reference TRBV5-1 and TRBJ2-3, reads KAGVTQTPRYLIKTRGQQVTLSCSPISGHRSVSWYQQTPGQGLQFLFEYFSETQRNKGNFPGRFSGRQFSNSRSEMNVSTLELGDSALYLCASSNGGTPDTQYFGPGTRLTVL.

This clonotype was found many times. The V call is TRBV5-4, the J call TRBJ2-1; 7 positions match TRBD2. In germline, CDR1 is SGHNT, CDR2 YYREEE (reference sequence). The V segment lost 3 bases and the J segment 5 bases; nucleotides outside the gene matches: 11. CDR3 size: 16 residues. The CDR3 region has the DNA TGTGCCAGCAGCTCCCCCGGGCGGGAGCTACACAATGAGCAGTTCTTC. It encodes CASSSPGRELHNEQFF. Complete variable domain (other parts from reference TRBV5-4 and TRBJ2-1): ETGVTQSPTHLIKTRGQQVTLRCSSQSGHNTVSWYQQALGQGPQFIFQYYREEENGRGNFPPRFSGLQFPNYSSELNVNALELDDSALYLCASSSPGRELHNEQFFGPGTRLTVL.

This clonotype was recorded many times. The gene calls are TRBV7-9 and TRBJ1-3, with D possibly being TRBD1 (5 bases). V lost 8 bases and J lost 5, with 19 bases in between. Germline CDR1 is SEHNR and CDR2 is FQNEAQ (reference sequence). This CDR3 spans 15 amino acids. For the CDR3, the DNA is TGTGCCAGCTCCTCCTATCAGGGTTGGCGAAACACCATATATTTT. Amino acids: CASSSYQGWRNTIYF. Full variable domain (missing parts from reference TRBV7-9 and TRBJ1-3): DTGVSQNPRHKITKRGQNVTFRCDPISEHNRLYWYRQTLGQGPEFLTYFQNEAQLEKSRLLSDRFSAERPKGSFSTLEIQRTEQGDSAMYLCASSSYQGWRNTIYFGEGSWLTVV.

Many counts were recorded for this clonotype. The gene calls are TRBV4-2 and TRBJ2-5; D remains ambiguous. The length of the CDR3 is 11 residues. Trimming removed 1 base from V and 5 bases from J, with 2 bases in between. The germline V gene encodes CDR1 LGHNA and CDR2 YNFKEQ. The CDR3 here is CASSQAETQYF. Here the CDR3 DNA reads TGTGCCAGCAGCCAAGCCGAGACCCAGTACTTC.

This clonotype was detected ten times or more. V is TRBV5-1 and J is TRBJ1-2, with D tentatively TRBD1 (5 bases). CDR3 length equals 12 residues. The germline V gene encodes CDR1 SGHRS and CDR2 YFSETQ. The ends were cut back, 0 bases at V and 6 bases at J, with 6 bases in the middle. This CDR3 is CASSLEGNGYTF. As DNA, the CDR3 is TGCGCCAGCAGCTTGGAGGGGAATGGCTACACCTTC. Filled out from reference TRBV5-1 and TRBJ1-2, the complete variable domain reads KAGVTQTPRYLIKTRGQQVTLSCSPISGHRSVSWYQQTPGQGLQFLFEYFSETQRNKGNFPGRFSGRQFSNSRSEMNVSTLELGDSALYLCASSLEGNGYTFGSGTRLTVV.

Many counts were recorded for this clonotype. This sequence joins TRBV4-3 and TRBJ2-1; 12 positions agree with TRBD2. CDR3 length equals 14 residues. J was trimmed by 6 bases and V by 4 bases; bases with no gene match: 1. CDR1 and CDR2 from the germline V gene are LGHNA and YSLEER. This CDR3 is CASSRLAGVNEQFF. In DNA, the CDR3 is TGCGCCAGCAGCCGACTAGCGGGAGTCAATGAGCAGTTCTTC.

This clonotype was seen ten or more times. This chain uses TRBV30 with TRBJ1-5; possible D gene TRBD1, 5 bases. Germline V gene lookup returns CDR1 GTSNPN and CDR2 SVGIG (reference sequence). This CDR3 spans 13 amino acids. V dropped 1 base and J dropped 3 bases, with 7 bases sitting between them. CDR3 in DNA: TGTGCCTGGAGTGGGGGGTACAATCAGCCCCAGCATTTT. Protein: CAWSGGYNQPQHF.

This clonotype has at least ten counts. The chain couples TRBV13 to TRBJ1-1; TRBD1 agrees at 7 bases. Germline V lookup: CDR1 PRHDT, CDR2 FYEKMQ (reference sequence). This CDR3 has 13 residues. The J segment lost 8 bases and the V segment lost 2 bases, leaving 5 bases of the junction unmatched. The CDR3 region has the DNA TGTGCCAGCAGCTTAATACCGGGACAGGAAGCTTTCTTT. Translated: CASSLIPGQEAFF.

The rearrangement uses TRBV30 and TRBJ2-3; either TRBD1 or TRBD2 may fit D (5 bases each). Germline CDR1 GTSNPN, CDR2 SVGIG (reference sequence). V gave up 5 bases and J gave up 0 bases, with 18 bases separating them. The CDR3 is made up of 16 amino acids. For the CDR3, the DNA is TGTGCCTGGGACACTGGGGGTTCGGCTAGCACAGATACGCAGTATTTT. Translating it yields CAWDTGGSASTDTQYF.

This clonotype was counted ten times or more. This sequence joins TRBV7-3 and TRBJ1-5, with 7 bases aligning to TRBD1. CDR3 length: 19 residues. Germline loops: CDR1 SGHTA, CDR2 FQGTGA. V was clipped by 1 base and J by 3 bases; unmatched bases: 15. CDR3 DNA: TGTGCCAGCAGCTTAAACCTTTGGGGGGACAGTGGACTCAATCAGCCCCAGCATTTT. It is translated as CASSLNLWGDSGLNQPQHF.

This clonotype was counted many times. The chain couples TRBV18 to TRBJ1-1, with a weak D call TRBD1 (6 bases). Trimming removed 4 bases at V and 3 bases at J, with 15 bases between. The germline CDR1 and CDR2 sequences are KGHSH and LQKENI. This CDR3 is built from 15 residues. The CDR3 loop is CASSLQGMWDTEAFF. CDR3 in DNA: TGTGCCAGCTCACTCCAGGGGATGTGGGACACTGAAGCTTTCTTT.

This clonotype has ten or more counts. This chain links TRBV6-5 with TRBJ2-7; possibly TRBD1 for D (5 bases). The CDR3 is 15 residues long. Germline V lookup: CDR1 MNHEY, CDR2 SVGAGI. The ends were cut back, 0 bases at V and 6 bases at J, with 15 bases in the middle. The CDR3 DNA reads as TGTGCCAGCAGTTACTCGGGGCAAGGGGCGGTCGAGCAGTACTTC. Translating gives CASSYSGQGAVEQYF.

This clonotype was picked up many times. This chain links TRBV2 with TRBJ2-5, with 8 bases identical to TRBD1. From germline, CDR1 is SNHLY and CDR2 FYNNEI. The CDR3 spans 15 residues. The junction had 8 bases not matched to a gene; V was cut back by 3 bases and J by 5 bases. The CDR3 nucleotides are TGTGCCAGCAGTGATTCCAGGGGGCTTGGGGAGACCCAGTACTTC. Translating it yields CASSDSRGLGETQYF.

This clonotype came up many times. The rearrangement links TRBV5-1 to TRBJ1-5, with 7 bases aligning to TRBD1. The germline V gene encodes CDR1 SGHRS and CDR2 YFSETQ. V trimming: 3 bases; J trimming: 5 bases; junction bases outside the gene matches: 5. This CDR3 has 14 amino acids. Here the CDR3 DNA reads TGCGCCAGCAGCTCAAATACAGGGGATCAGCCCCAGCATTTT. This translates into CASSSNTGDQPQHF.

By share, this clonotype ranks as hyperexpanded. The chain carries TRBV4-2 and TRBJ2-5, with D unclear. This CDR3 has 12 residues. Germline V CDR1 and CDR2: LGHNA, YNFKEQ. The germline V and J ends were trimmed by 4 bases and 6 bases, with 9 bases remaining between them. The chain's CDR3 is CASSLSGKTQYF. For the CDR3, the DNA is TGTGCCAGCAGCCTTAGTGGAAAGACCCAGTACTTC.

At least ten counts were recorded for this clonotype. This chain connects TRBV5-4 to TRBJ2-7, with D perhaps TRBD1 (5 bases). V was clipped by 2 bases and J by 1 base, with 13 bases between them. Germline-derived CDR1 and CDR2 are SGHNT and YYREEE (reference sequence). The CDR3 is 15 amino acids. CDR3 DNA: TGTGCCAGCAGCTTACAAACAGGTTTTTCCTACGAGCAGTACTTC. Protein sequence: CASSLQTGFSYEQYF.

This clonotype was seen repeatedly, ten times or more. V and J are TRBV7-2 and TRBJ2-1; D uncertain. The ends were cut back, 3 bases at V and 3 bases at J, with 9 bases in the middle. Germline loops: CDR1 SGHTA, CDR2 FQGNSA. The CDR3 consists of 14 residues. This chain's CDR3 is CASSFSRLYNEQFF. CDR3 DNA: TGTGCCAGCAGCTTCTCCAGACTCTACAATGAGCAGTTCTTC.

This clonotype was counted ten times or more. The CDR3 DNA reads as TGCAGTGCCGAATTCCGGCAGGGTTGGTCACCCCTCCACTTT. Its translation: CSAEFRQGWSPLHF. The chain has TRBV20-1 and TRBJ1-6, with a weak D call TRBD1 (5 bases). The CDR3 runs 14 residues. V was clipped by 6 bases and J by 10 bases, with 19 bases between them. Germline V lookup: CDR1 DFQATT, CDR2 SNEGSKA (reference sequence).

This clonotype qualifies as medium-sized (0.01 to 0.1%). The CDR3 reads CASSYQDGNYEQYF. For the CDR3, the DNA is TGTGCCAGCAGTTACCAGGATGGGAACTACGAGCAGTACTTC. The genes are TRBV6-5 and TRBJ2-7; D unclear. The ends were cut back, 2 bases at V and 3 bases at J, with 11 bases in the middle. CDR3 length: 14 amino acids. Germline CDR1 reads MNHEY; CDR2 reads SVGAGI.

This clonotype has a count of ten or more. This chain links TRBV20-1 with TRBJ1-1; D unresolved. V shed 3 bases and J shed 0 bases, with 5 bases lying between them. The length of the CDR3 is 12 residues. Germline CDR1 and CDR2: DFQATT and SNEGSKA (reference sequence). The CDR3 DNA is TGCAGTGCTAGGGGCATGAACACTGAAGCTTTCTTT. Protein: CSARGMNTEAFF.